Below are 25 T cell receptor beta chains sequenced from a single sample in a study of vaccination and CD4 T cells after COVID-19. These receptors have no identified antigens. Cultured CD4+ T cell DNA was sequenced using the Oncomine TCR Beta short-read assay. One entry per CDR3 protein results from TCRdb running MiXCR on the PCR reads. The sample contains roughly 15,000 distinct CDR3 sequences, more than 70% of which appear only once. The treatment: roughly 10-day PBMC culture with coronavirus spike peptide pools or control peptides (ViraFEST assay). The specimen sequenced was CD4+ T cells from blood, cultured in vitro. The origin of the receptors is a human donor who had recovered from COVID-19.

The gene calls are TRBV23-1 and TRBJ1-1; 7 bases map to TRBD1. TRBV23-1 is sorted into the ORF group, with uncertain function. Germline trimming cut 0 bases from V and 4 bases from J; bases unmatched to any gene: 14. CDR3 length: 18 residues. The CDR3 loop reads CASSQSKAGGARGTEAFF. The CDR3, as DNA: TGCGCCAGCAGTCAATCGAAAGCAGGGGGGGCGCGGGGCACTGAAGCTTTCTTT.

This chain connects TRBV7-2 to TRBJ1-5, with D possibly being TRBD1 (6 bases). Deletions cut 4 bases from V and 0 bases from J, with 10 bases between. The length of the CDR3 is 15 residues. Germline V gives CDR1 SGHTA, CDR2 FQGNSA. The CDR3 reads CASSSQGNSNQPQHF. The CDR3 coding sequence is TGTGCCAGCAGCTCACAGGGAAATAGCAATCAGCCCCAGCATTTT.

The chain couples TRBV7-9 to TRBJ1-1; D unresolved. The V gene lost 3 bases and the J gene lost 4 bases, with 9 bases spanning the gap. The CDR3 spans 13 residues. Germline CDR1 and CDR2: SEHNR and FQNEAQ (reference sequence). For the CDR3, the DNA is TGTGCCAGCAGCTTGACGGTAACCACTGAAGCTTTCTTT. Translating gives CASSLTVTTEAFF.

This chain joins TRBV28 and TRBJ1-6; 10 bases line up with TRBD1. The CDR3 sequence is 15 residues long. The J segment lost 9 bases and the V segment lost 5 bases, leaving 7 bases of the junction unmatched. Germline loops: CDR1 MDHEN, CDR2 SYDVKM. CDR3 in DNA: TGTGCCAGCAGTCTCCAGACAGGGGGCATTTCACCCCTCCACTTT. The encoded protein is CASSLQTGGISPLHF.

This clonotype was detected once. The rearrangement uses TRBV6-1 and TRBJ2-7, with D possibly matching TRBD2 (6 bases). Trimming left V 8 bases short and J 1 base short, with 12 bases between. CDR1 and CDR2 from the germline V gene are MNHNS and SASEGT. CDR3 length: 13 residues. The CDR3 DNA follows: TGTGCCAGCCTAAGCGGGCGATCCTACGAGCAGTACTTC. Translating it yields CASLSGRSYEQYF.

Written as DNA, the CDR3 is TGCAGTGGATACCCGGGAGGCGGGACTAGCGGGACTAGGAGAGATACGCAGTATTTT. Its translation: CSGYPGGGTSGTRRDTQYF. This rearrangement joins TRBV20-1 to TRBJ2-3; TRBD2 agrees at 13 bases. The CDR3 length is 19 residues. J lost 5 bases, V lost 7 bases, and 21 bases had no gene match. Per the germline V gene, CDR1 is DFQATT and CDR2 is SNEGSKA (reference sequence).

This chain connects TRBV15 to TRBJ2-1, with 9 bases aligning to TRBD1. V shed 2 bases and J 7 bases; nucleotides not matched to a gene: 9. The CDR3 length is 16 residues. Germline V CDR1 and CDR2: LNHNV, YYDKDF (reference sequence). CDR3 residues: CATSRLEGQGRNEQFF. CDR3 bases: TGTGCCACCAGCAGATTGGAGGGACAGGGAAGGAATGAGCAGTTCTTC.

The table lists this clonotype with a few counts. The genes are TRBV7-6 and TRBJ2-5; TRBD1 aligns across 9 bases. With 4 bases clipped from V and 6 bases from J, the junction kept 9 bases outside the gene matches. The CDR3 runs to 15 residues. Germline CDR1 is SGHVS and CDR2 is FNYEAQ. CDR3 sequence reads: CASSSARDRDKTQYF. As DNA, the CDR3 is TGTGCCAGCAGCTCCGCCCGGGACAGGGATAAGACCCAGTACTTC.

This clonotype turned up a few times. The V and J genes are TRBV30 and TRBJ1-5; weak D call: TRBD1 (6 bases). This CDR3 is 13 amino acids long. Per the germline V gene, CDR1 is GTSNPN and CDR2 is SVGIG (reference sequence). Trimming stripped 4 bases from V and 4 bases from J, with 11 bases between. The CDR3 region has the DNA TGTGCCTGGACCCGGGGGCTTAATCAGCCCCAGCATTTT. It specifies CAWTRGLNQPQHF.

This sequence joins TRBV4-3 and TRBJ2-1; D remains ambiguous. The CDR3 runs 12 residues. Per the germline V gene, CDR1 is LGHNA and CDR2 is YSLEER. V lost 1 base to trimming and J lost 10 bases, with 8 bases between them. CDR3 region: CASSQVGREQFF. CDR3 nucleotides: TGCGCCAGCAGCCAAGTTGGGCGCGAGCAGTTCTTC.

The CDR3: CASSPTGTVMNTEAFF. In nucleotides, the CDR3 is TGTGCCAGCTCCCCTACCGGGACTGTCATGAACACTGAAGCTTTCTTT. The chain carries TRBV18 and TRBJ1-1; TRBD1 might be the D (5 bases). V gave up 6 bases and J gave up 0 bases, with 17 bases separating them. Germline lookup yields CDR1 KGHSH and CDR2 LQKENI. This CDR3 has 16 amino acids.

The gene calls are TRBV18 and TRBJ1-6, with 9 nucleotides matching TRBD1. This CDR3 has 14 amino acids. Unmatched junction bases numbered 10, after V lost 6 bases and J lost 13 bases. Germline CDR1 reads KGHSH; CDR2 reads LQKENI. This CDR3 is CASSPGTGMSPLHF. The DNA for the CDR3 is TGTGCCAGCTCGCCCGGGACAGGGATGAGTCCCCTCCACTTT. Complete variable domain (other parts from reference TRBV18 and TRBJ1-6): NAGVMQNPRHLVRRRGQEARLRCSPMKGHSHVYWYRQLPEEGLKFMVYLQKENIIDESGMPKERFSAEFPKEGPSILRIQQVVRGDSAAYFCASSPGTGMSPLHFGNGTRLTVT.

The table lists this clonotype with a few counts. The chain couples TRBV20-1 to TRBJ1-5; 7 nucleotides line up with TRBD1. This CDR3 spans 16 amino acids. J lost 3 bases, V lost 5 bases, and 13 bases had no gene match. Germline lookup yields CDR1 DFQATT and CDR2 SNEGSKA (reference sequence). CDR3 in amino acids: CSALQIRDSLNQPQHF. In nucleotides, the CDR3 is TGCAGTGCTCTCCAGATTCGGGACAGCCTCAATCAGCCCCAGCATTTT.

This clonotype was found once. V and J are TRBV20-1 and TRBJ1-1; tentatively, D is TRBD1 (5 bases). The germline CDR1 and CDR2 sequences are DFQATT and SNEGSKA (reference sequence). Trimming stripped 5 bases from V and 3 bases from J, with 16 bases between. This CDR3 spans 14 amino acids. This CDR3 is CSASWLGDDTEAFF. Here the CDR3 DNA reads TGCAGTGCTTCGTGGTTGGGGGATGACACTGAAGCTTTCTTT.

The gene calls are TRBV12-5 and TRBJ2-5; TRBD2 matches 7 bases. Trimming removed 6 bases from V and 3 bases from J; junction bases left unmatched: 4. Germline V gene data show CDR1 as LGHNT and CDR2 as FRNRAP. This CDR3 is 13 amino acids long. The CDR3 is CASGQRGEETQYF. CDR3 nucleotide sequence: TGTGCTAGTGGGCAACGGGGGGAAGAGACCCAGTACTTC.

The table lists this clonotype with a count of one. The chain is built from TRBV7-6 and TRBJ2-3; D is perhaps TRBD2 (6 bases). The CDR3 runs to 16 residues. From germline, CDR1 is SGHVS and CDR2 FNYEAQ. V was cut by 3 bases and J by 0 bases, with 13 bases left in between. CDR3 nucleotide sequence: TGTGCCAGCAGCTTGGAGGGAGGTTGGAGCACAGATACGCAGTATTTT. Encoded protein: CASSLEGGWSTDTQYF.

Here the CDR3 DNA reads TGTGCCAGCAGCCTTGGGGCCCGGGAGACCCAGTACTTC. It specifies CASSLGARETQYF. The chain uses TRBV2 and TRBJ2-5; maybe TRBD1 (5 bases). The CDR3 runs 13 residues. Germline V gene data show CDR1 as SNHLY and CDR2 as FYNNEI. Trimming took 6 bases from V and 5 from J, leaving 13 bases between them.

The chain carries TRBV2 and TRBJ1-2; maybe TRBD1 (6 bases). Trimming took 6 bases from V and 8 from J, leaving 16 bases between them. The CDR3 sequence is 13 residues long. Germline CDR1 is SNHLY and CDR2 is FYNNEI. The CDR3 sequence is CASRLEGGQGYTF. DNA for the CDR3: TGTGCCAGCAGACTTGAGGGGGGTCAGGGCTACACCTTC.

V gene TRBV12-3 or TRBV12-4 combines with J gene TRBJ1-2; TRBD1 matches 7 bases. V gave up 2 bases and J gave up 3 bases; unmatched junction bases: 0. This CDR3 region has 13 residues. The CDR3 bases are TGTGCCAGCAGTTTACAGGGGGACTATGGCTACACCTTC. It encodes CASSLQGDYGYTF.

The V and J genes are TRBV7-2 and TRBJ1-2, with 7 bases identical to TRBD1. The germline V gene has CDR1 SGHTA and CDR2 FQGNSA. This CDR3 comprises 14 residues. Unmatched junction bases numbered 6, after V lost 7 bases and J lost 1 base. As DNA, the CDR3 is TGTGCCAGCAAGGGACAGTCGAATAACTATGGCTACACCTTC. Translating it yields CASKGQSNNYGYTF.

The rearrangement joins TRBV27 to TRBJ1-1, with D hard to call. V was cut by 6 bases and J by 0 bases, with 17 bases left in between. This CDR3 is built from 16 residues. Germline values: CDR1 MNHEY, CDR2 SMNVEV (reference sequence). The CDR3 spells CASRAALGRMNTEAFF. For the CDR3, the DNA is TGTGCCAGCAGGGCGGCACTCGGACGGATGAACACTGAAGCTTTCTTT.

This clonotype was counted once. This sequence joins TRBV19 and TRBJ2-1; D perhaps matches TRBD2 (7 bases). Trimming took 4 bases from V and 6 from J, leaving 13 bases between them. The CDR3 is 14 amino acids. Germline values: CDR1 LNHDA, CDR2 SQIVND (reference sequence). CDR3: CASSKGGGTNEQFF. The DNA of the CDR3 is TGTGCCAGTAGTAAGGGAGGGGGGACCAATGAGCAGTTCTTC. The whole variable domain, remainder taken from reference TRBV19 and TRBJ2-1, is DGGITQSPKYLFRKEGQNVTLSCEQNLNHDAMYWYRQDPGQGLRLIYYSQIVNDFQKGDIAEGYSVSREKKESFPLTVTSAQKNPTAFYLCASSKGGGTNEQFFGPGTRLTVL.

This sequence joins TRBV7-8 and TRBJ1-2; D is uncertain. The CDR3 length is 14 residues. Trimming took off 1 base at V and 4 bases at J, with 10 bases between the two ends. Germline assignment: CDR1 SGHVS and CDR2 FQNEAQ. The CDR3 DNA reads as TGTGCCAGCAGCTTAGGCAAAAGCGTCTATGGCTACACCTTC. Translation gives CASSLGKSVYGYTF. The full variable domain, completed using reference TRBV7-8 and TRBJ1-2, is GAGVSQSPRYKVAKRGQDVALRCDPISGHVSLFWYQQALGQGPEFLTYFQNEAQLDKSGLPSDRFFAERPEGSVSTLKIQRTQQEDSAVYLCASSLGKSVYGYTFGSGTRLTVV.

In its sample, this clonotype is medium-sized. Here the CDR3 reads CSATPRTGHRPQHF. In nucleotides, the CDR3 is TGCAGTGCTACCCCCCGGACAGGGCATCGGCCCCAGCATTTT. V and J are TRBV20-1 and TRBJ1-5; 8 bases match TRBD1. Losses at the gene ends were 4 bases for V and 9 bases for J; bases not matched to a gene: 11. CDR1 and CDR2 from the germline V gene are DFQATT and SNEGSKA (reference sequence). The CDR3 has 14 amino acids.

Only one count was recorded for this clonotype. The V and J genes are TRBV28 and TRBJ2-5, with D hard to call. V lost 5 bases to trimming and J lost 1 base, with 17 bases between them. Germline CDR1 and CDR2: MDHEN and SYDVKM. This CDR3 comprises 16 residues. This CDR3 is CASSPNYLGTQETQYF. CDR3 nucleotides: TGTGCCAGCAGTCCAAATTACTTAGGAACCCAAGAGACCCAGTACTTC. The full variable domain, with the rest looked up from reference TRBV28 and TRBJ2-5, is DVKVTQSSRYLVKRTGEKVFLECVQDMDHENMFWYRQDPGLGLRLIYFSYDVKMKEKGDIPEGYSVSREKKERFSLILESASTNQTSMYLCASSPNYLGTQETQYFGPGTRLLVL.